Sequencing of this T cell receptor (beta chain) was carried out in a study of blood T cells in healthy people across ages. Findings of the study overall: Conclusively comparing naive with antigen-experienced cells was impossible with unsorted PBMCs.

With a J-beta primer mix and a sample-barcoded 5' primer, a second PCR ran about 7 to 12 cycles. TCRdb redid the calling of the 5' RACE reads with MiXCR, one entry per CDR3 protein. The sample holds 1.5 million to 2 million distinct CDR3 sequences; 28% are singletons and the top ten take roughly 8%. In regard to this clonotype: As yet, its antigen is unknown.

V lost 5 bases to trimming and J lost 9 bases, with 26 bases between them. This CDR3 region has 16 residues. Germline V gene lookup returns CDR1 SQVTM and CDR2 ANQGSEA. The genes are TRBV29-1 and TRBJ2-1; D call uncertain. The sample consisted of blood. The source of this sequence is a woman under 40 in good health. The DNA for the CDR3 is TGCAGCGTTAAGCTGACGGCCTTTACGGGTGGCGGTGAGCAGTTCTTC. Its protein is CSVKLTAFTGGGEQFF.